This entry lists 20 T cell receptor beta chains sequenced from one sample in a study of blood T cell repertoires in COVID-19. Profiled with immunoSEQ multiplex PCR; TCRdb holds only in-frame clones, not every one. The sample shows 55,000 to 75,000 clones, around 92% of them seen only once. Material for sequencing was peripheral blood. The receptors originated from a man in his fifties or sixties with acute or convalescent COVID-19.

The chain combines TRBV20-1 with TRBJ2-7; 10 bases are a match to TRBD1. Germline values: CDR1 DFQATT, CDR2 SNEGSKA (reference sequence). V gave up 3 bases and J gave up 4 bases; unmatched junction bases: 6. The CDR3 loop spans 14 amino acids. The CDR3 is CSASPGQGFYEQYF. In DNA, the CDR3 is TGCAGTGCTAGTCCGGGACAGGGGTTTTACGAGCAGTACTTC.

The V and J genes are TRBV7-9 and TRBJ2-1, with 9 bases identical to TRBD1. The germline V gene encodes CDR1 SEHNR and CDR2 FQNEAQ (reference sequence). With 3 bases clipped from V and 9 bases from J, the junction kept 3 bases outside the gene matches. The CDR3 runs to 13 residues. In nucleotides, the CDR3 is TGTGCCAGCAGCTTGGGACAGGGAATTGAGCAGTTCTTC. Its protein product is CASSLGQGIEQFF.

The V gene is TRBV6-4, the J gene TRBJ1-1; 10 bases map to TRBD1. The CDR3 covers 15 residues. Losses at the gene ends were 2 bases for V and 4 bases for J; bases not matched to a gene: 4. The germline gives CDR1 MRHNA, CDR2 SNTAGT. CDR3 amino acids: CASSDPGQGSTEAFF. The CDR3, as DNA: TGTGCCAGCAGTGACCCGGGACAGGGGAGCACTGAAGCTTTCTTT.

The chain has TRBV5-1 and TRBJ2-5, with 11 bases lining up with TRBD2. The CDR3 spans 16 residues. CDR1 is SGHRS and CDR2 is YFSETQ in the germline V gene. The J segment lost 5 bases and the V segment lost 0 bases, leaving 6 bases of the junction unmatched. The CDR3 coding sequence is TGCGCCAGCAGCTTGGATGTAGCGGGGGGGCCTGAGACCCAGTACTTC. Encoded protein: CASSLDVAGGPETQYF.

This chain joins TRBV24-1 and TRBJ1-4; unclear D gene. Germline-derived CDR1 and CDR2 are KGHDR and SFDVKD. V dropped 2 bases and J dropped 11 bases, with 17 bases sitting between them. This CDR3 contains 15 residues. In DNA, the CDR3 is TGTGCCACCAGTGATTCCCTGGGCCGAGGCGGGAAACTGTTTTTT. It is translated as CATSDSLGRGGKLFF.

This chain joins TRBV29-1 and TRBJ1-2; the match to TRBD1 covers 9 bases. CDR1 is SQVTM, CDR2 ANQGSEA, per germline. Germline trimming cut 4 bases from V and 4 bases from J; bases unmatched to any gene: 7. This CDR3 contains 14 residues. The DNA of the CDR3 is TGCAGCGTTGGTGGGGACAGGGTAGGCTATGGCTACACCTTC. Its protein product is CSVGGDRVGYGYTF.

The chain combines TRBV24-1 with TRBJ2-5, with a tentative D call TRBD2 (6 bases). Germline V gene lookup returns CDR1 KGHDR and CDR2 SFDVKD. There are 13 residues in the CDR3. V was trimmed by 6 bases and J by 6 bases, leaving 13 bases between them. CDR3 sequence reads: CATSSGTVQTQYF. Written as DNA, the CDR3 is TGTGCCACCAGTTCAGGGACTGTGCAGACCCAGTACTTC.

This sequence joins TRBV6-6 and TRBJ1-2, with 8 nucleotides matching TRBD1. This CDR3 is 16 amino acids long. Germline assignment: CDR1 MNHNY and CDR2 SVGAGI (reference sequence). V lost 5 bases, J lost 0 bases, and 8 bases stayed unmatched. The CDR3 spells CASSGDRTSPNYGYTF. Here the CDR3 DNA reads TGTGCCAGCAGTGGGGACAGGACCTCTCCTAACTATGGCTACACCTTC.

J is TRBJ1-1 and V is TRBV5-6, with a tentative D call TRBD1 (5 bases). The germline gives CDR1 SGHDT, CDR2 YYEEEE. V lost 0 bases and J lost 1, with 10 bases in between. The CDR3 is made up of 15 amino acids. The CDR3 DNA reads TGTGCCAGCAGCTTGGATGGCAGGGAGAACACTGAAGCTTTCTTT. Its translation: CASSLDGRENTEAFF.

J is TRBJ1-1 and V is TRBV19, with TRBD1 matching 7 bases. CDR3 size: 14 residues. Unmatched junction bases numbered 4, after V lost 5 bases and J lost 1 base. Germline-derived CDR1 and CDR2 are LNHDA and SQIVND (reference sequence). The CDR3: CASSSGQRNTEAFF. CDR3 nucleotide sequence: TGTGCCAGTAGTTCGGGACAGAGGAACACTGAAGCTTTCTTT.

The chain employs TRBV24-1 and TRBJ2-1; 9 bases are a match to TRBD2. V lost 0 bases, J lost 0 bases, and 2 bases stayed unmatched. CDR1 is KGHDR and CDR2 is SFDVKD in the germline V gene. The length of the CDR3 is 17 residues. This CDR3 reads CATSDLRSGGSYNEQFF. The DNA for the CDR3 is TGTGCCACCAGTGATTTGCGTAGCGGGGGCTCCTACAATGAGCAGTTCTTC.

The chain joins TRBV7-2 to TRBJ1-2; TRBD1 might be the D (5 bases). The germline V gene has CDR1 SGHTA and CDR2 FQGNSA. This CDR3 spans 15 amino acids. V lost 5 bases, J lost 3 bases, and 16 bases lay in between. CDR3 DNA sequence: TGTGCCAGCAGCCCAGGGACTCCCGGGGACTATGGCTACACCTTC. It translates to CASSPGTPGDYGYTF.

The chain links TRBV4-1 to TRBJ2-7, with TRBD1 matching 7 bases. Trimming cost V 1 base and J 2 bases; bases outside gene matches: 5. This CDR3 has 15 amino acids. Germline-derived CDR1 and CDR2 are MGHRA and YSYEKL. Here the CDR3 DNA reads TGCGCCAGCAGCCAAGTAGACAGGGTACCCTACGAGCAGTACTTC. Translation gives CASSQVDRVPYEQYF.

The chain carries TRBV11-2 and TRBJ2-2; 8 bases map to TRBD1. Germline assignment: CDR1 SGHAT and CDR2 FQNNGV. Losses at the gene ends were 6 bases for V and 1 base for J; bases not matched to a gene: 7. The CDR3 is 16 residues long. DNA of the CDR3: TGTGCCAGCAGACCCACGGGGACAGGGAACACCGGGGAGCTGTTTTTT. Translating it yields CASRPTGTGNTGELFF. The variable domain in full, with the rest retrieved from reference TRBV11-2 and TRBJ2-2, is EAGVAQSPRYKIIEKRQSVAFWCNPISGHATLYWYQQILGQGPKLLIQFQNNGVVDDSQLPKDRFSAERLKGVDSTLKIQPAKLEDSAVYLCASRPTGTGNTGELFFGEGSRLTVL.

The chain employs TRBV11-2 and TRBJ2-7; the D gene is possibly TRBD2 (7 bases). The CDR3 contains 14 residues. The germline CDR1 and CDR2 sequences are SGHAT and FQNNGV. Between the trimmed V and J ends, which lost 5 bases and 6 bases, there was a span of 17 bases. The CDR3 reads CASSPQGRGGEQYF. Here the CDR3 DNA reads TGTGCCAGCAGCCCGCAGGGGAGGGGAGGCGAGCAGTACTTC.

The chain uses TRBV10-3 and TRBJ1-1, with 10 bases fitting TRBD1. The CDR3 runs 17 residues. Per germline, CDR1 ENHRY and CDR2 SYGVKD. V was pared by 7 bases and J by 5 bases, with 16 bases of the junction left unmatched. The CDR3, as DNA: TGTGCCATCACTACCCGGGACAGGGGTCTTGTCGGGACTGAAGCTTTCTTT. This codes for CAITTRDRGLVGTEAFF.

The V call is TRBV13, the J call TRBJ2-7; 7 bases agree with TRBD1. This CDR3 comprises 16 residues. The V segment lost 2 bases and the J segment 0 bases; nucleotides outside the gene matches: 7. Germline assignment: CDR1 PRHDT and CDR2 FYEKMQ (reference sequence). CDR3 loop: CASSLKSRGSSYEQYF. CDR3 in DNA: TGTGCCAGCAGCTTAAAAAGCAGGGGGAGCTCCTACGAGCAGTACTTC. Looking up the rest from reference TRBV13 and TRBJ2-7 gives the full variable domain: AAGVIQSPRHLIKEKRETATLKCYPIPRHDTVYWYQQGPGQDPQFLISFYEKMQSDKGSIPDRFSAQQFSDYHSELNMSSLELGDSALYFCASSLKSRGSSYEQYFGPGTRLTVT.

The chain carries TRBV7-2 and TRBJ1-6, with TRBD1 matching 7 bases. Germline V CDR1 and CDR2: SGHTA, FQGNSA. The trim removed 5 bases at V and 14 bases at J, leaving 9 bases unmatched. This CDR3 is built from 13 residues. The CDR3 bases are TGTGCCAGCAGCCCCCGGACAGGTTCGGCCCTCCACTTT. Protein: CASSPRTGSALHF.

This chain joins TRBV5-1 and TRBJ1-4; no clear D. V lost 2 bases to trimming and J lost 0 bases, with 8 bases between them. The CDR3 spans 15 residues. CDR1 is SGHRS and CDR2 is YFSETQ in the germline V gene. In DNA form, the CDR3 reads TGCGCCAGCAGCTTCGGGTCGACAACTAATGAAAAACTGTTTTTT. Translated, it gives CASSFGSTTNEKLFF.

The CDR3 region has the DNA TGTGCCAGCAGCCTAGGGGGTCCTGGGGCCAACGTCCTGACTTTC. Its protein is CASSLGGPGANVLTF. The gene calls are TRBV3-1 (or the pseudogene TRBV3-2) and TRBJ2-6; possibly TRBD1 for D (6 bases). Per the germline V gene, CDR1 is LGHDT and CDR2 is YNNKEL (reference sequence). V lost 4 bases, J lost 2 bases, and 9 bases lay in between. There are 15 residues in the CDR3.